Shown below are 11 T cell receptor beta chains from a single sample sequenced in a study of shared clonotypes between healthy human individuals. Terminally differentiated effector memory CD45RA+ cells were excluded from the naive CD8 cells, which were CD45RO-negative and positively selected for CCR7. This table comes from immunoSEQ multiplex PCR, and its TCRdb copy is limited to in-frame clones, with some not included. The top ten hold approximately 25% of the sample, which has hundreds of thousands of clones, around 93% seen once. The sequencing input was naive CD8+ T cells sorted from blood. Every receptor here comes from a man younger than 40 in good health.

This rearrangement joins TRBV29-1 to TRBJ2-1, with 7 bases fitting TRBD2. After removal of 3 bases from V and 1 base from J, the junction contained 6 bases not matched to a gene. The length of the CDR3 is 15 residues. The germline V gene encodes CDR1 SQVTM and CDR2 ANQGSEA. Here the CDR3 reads CSVDVAGRSYNEQFF. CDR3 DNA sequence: TGCAGCGTTGATGTAGCGGGTAGATCCTACAATGAGCAGTTCTTC.

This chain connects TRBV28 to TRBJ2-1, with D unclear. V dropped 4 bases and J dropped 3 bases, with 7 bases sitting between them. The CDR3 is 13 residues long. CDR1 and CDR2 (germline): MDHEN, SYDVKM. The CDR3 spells CASSSPYYNEQFF. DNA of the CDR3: TGTGCCAGCAGTTCCCCCTACTACAATGAGCAGTTCTTC.

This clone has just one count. DNA of the CDR3: TGTGCCAGCAGCTTAGCTGGCCCCCGGCACCTCCAAGAGACCCAGTACTTC. It yields the protein CASSLAGPRHLQETQYF. The V gene is TRBV11-2, the J gene TRBJ2-5; D is uncertain. This CDR3 is 17 amino acids long. With 1 base removed from V and 1 base from J, the gap between germline ends came to 16 bases. The V gene's germline CDR1 is SGHAT and CDR2 FQNNGV.

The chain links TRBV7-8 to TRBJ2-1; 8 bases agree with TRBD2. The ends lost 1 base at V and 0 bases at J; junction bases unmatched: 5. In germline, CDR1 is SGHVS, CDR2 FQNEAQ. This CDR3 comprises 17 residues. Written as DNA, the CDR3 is TGTGCCAGCAGCTTAGTTGGGGGACTAGGCTCCTACAATGAGCAGTTCTTC. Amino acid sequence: CASSLVGGLGSYNEQFF.

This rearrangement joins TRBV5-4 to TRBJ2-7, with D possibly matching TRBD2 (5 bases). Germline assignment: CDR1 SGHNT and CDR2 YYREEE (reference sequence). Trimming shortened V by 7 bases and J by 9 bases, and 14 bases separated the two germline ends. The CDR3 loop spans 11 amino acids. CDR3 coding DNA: TGTGCCAGCGTTGACGGGAATCGGCAGTACTTC. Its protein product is CASVDGNRQYF.

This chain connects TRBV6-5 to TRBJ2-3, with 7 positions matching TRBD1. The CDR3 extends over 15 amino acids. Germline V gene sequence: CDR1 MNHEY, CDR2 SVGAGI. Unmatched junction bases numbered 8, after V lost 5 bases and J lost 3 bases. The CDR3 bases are TGTGCCAGCAGTCAACAGGGGCATAGTACAGATACGCAGTATTTT. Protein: CASSQQGHSTDTQYF.

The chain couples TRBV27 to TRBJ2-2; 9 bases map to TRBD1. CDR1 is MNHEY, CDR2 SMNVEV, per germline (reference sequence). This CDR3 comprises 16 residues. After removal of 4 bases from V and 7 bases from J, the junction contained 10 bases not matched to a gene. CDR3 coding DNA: TGTGCCAGCAGTTACACCGGGACAGGGTTCGTCGGGGAGCTGTTTTTT. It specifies CASSYTGTGFVGELFF.

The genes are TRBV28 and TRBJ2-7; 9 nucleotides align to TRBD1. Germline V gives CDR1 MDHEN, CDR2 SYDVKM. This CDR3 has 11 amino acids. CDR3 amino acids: CASSPRDRVKV. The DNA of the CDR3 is TGTGCCAGCAGTCCCCGGGACAGGGTGAAGGTC.

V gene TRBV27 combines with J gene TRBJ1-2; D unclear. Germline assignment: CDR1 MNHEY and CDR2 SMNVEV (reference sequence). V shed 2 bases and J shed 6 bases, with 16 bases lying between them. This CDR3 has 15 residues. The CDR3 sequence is CASSLTPSGWDGYTF. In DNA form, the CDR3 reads TGTGCCAGCAGTTTAACGCCCTCGGGCTGGGATGGCTACACCTTC.

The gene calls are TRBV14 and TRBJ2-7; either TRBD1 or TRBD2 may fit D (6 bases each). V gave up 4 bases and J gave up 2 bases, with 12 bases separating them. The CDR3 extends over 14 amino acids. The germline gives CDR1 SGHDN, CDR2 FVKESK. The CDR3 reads CASSPRGDTYEQYF. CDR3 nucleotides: TGTGCCAGCAGCCCAAGGGGGGATACCTACGAGCAGTACTTC.

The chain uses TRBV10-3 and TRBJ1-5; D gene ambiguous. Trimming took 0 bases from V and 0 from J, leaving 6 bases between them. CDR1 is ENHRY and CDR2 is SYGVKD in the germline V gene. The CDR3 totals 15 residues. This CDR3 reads CAISESTNSNQPQHF. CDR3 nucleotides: TGTGCCATCAGTGAGTCGACGAATAGCAATCAGCCCCAGCATTTT.